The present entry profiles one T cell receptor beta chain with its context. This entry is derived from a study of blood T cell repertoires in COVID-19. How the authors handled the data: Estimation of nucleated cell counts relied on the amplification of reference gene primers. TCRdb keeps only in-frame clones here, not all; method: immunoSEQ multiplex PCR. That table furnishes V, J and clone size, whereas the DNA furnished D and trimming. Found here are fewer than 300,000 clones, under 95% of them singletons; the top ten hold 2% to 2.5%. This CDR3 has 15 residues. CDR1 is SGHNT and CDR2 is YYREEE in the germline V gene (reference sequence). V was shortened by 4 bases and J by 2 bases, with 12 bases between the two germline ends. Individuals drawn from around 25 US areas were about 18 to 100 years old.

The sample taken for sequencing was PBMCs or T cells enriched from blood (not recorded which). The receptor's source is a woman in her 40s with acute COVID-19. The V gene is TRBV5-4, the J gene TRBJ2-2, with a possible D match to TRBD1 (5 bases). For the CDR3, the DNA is TGTGCCAGCAGCCCAGGGTGGACAAACACCGGGGAGCTGTTTTTT. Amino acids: CASSPGWTNTGELFF.